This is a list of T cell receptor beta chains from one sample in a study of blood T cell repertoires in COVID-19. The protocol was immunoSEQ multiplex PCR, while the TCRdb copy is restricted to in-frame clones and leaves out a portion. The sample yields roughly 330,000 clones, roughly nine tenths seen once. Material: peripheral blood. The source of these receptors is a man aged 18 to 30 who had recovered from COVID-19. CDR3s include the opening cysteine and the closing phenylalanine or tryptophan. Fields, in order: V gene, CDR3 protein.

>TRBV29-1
CSVDQGPPYEQYF
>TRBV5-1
CASSLVGTGGAHTEAFF
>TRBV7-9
CASSPLRDRGYEQYF
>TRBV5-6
CASSSQGYEQYF
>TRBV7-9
CASSLVRGAAGGYTF
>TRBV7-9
CASIDIRETGDTQYF
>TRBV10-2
CASSGAASGALYEQYF
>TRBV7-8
CASSSMGGNSYNEQFF
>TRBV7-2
CASSLTTTGRNYGYTF
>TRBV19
CASSTGSRGGDEQFF
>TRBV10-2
CASSAWREGPRDGELFF
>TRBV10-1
CASSDGQGVEKLFF
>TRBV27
CASRTRGFSGNTIYF
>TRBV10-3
CAISEVGADEKLFF
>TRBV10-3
CAISEASGQAPYGYTF
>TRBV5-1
CASSLEGGRETQYF
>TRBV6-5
CASSPIRQGSQYF
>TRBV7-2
CASSLRVVGGASYEQYF
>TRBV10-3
CAISVREVRYEQYF
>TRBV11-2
CASSSGIAGGEEQYF
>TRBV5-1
CASSSSGTTNEKLFF
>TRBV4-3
CASSQDRDRGVRDTQYF
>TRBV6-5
CASSYVGSGHNEQFF
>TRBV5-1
CASTAGGANTEAFF
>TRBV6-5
CASSGTYEQYF
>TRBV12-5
CASGLVRSGVQETQYF
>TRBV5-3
CARSRPIGGGCEQYF
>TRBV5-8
CASSPGTSGGRGTDTQYF
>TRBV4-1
CASSQRAGEGYNSPLHF
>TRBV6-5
CASSRTSGAYEQYF
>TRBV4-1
CASSQVLSGGARTDTQYF
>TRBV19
CASGRLAGDNEQFF
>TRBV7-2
CASGPGGYTEAFF
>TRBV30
CAWSPGLAGAGEQFF
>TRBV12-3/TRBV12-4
CASSLLGRDEQFF
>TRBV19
CASSIGQDLYGYTF
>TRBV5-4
CASRNSKSASYTQYF
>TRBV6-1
CASSEVRSNEQFF
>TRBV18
CASSPGREIYEQYF
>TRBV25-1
CASSELGQGRYTF
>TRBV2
CASSERASGSSDTQYF
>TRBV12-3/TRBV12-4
CASSSGQGEFF
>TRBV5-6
CASSLGTGGQYTQYF
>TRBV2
CASSLGRGQETQYF
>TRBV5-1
CASSPNGIRQGNNEKLFF
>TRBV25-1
CASSGDEKLFF